This record concerns one T cell receptor (beta chain) sequence. Which antigen it targets is not known. Per-base quality was not reported, and no clone a single base away is much larger than it. Its CDR3 holds 15 amino acids, cysteine through phenylalanine. The retained sequence is limited to the CDR3, 45 bases, with the frame set at the first base. From the germline V gene, CDR1 is MNHEY and CDR2 is SVGAGI. V loses 2 bases, J loses 8 bases, and the germline ends lie 18 bases apart. The entry originates in a study of cytomegalovirus exposure and HLA in healthy donors (dated by TCRdb to about 2017). About the investigation overall: In an earlier analysis of several hundred of the donors, less than 350 Gb of sequence data and approximately 100 million unique TCR beta sequences from about 179 million T cells were reported. An early release that covered about 640 HLA-typed donors contained around 330 gigabases of sequencing data and roughly 84 million unique TCR sequences. The genetic ancestry cluster associated with self-reported Caucasian donors included roughly four fifths of the roughly 360 genotyped donors. The study aimed to test whether cataloging public T cell receptors could reveal signatures of past pathogen exposure. The T cell repertoires of 670 or so subjects were profiled by immunosequencing and related to cytomegalovirus serostatus. Besides the first cohort of 666 subjects, a separate validation cohort made up of roughly 130 different subjects was used. High-throughput TCR immunosequencing, statistical association of individual TCRs with disease status, and machine learning were combined to predict cytomegalovirus infection status. To study patterns of TCR occurrence, a later analysis re-analyzed previously published TCR beta repertoires from 700 or so donors and added high-resolution HLA genotyping. The later analysis used no new phenotypic data to find candidate immune exposures, relying instead on TCR beta sequences and their occurrence across donors. An earlier analysis of around 580 of the donors used high-throughput TCR beta sequencing to judge whether each TCR beta V gene segment behaved as functional or pseudogenic. Donor age, sex, ethnicity and CMV serostatus were collected together with the repertoire data. In a later genetic analysis, genome-wide SNP genotypes for about 55% of the roughly 670 donors were used, and that subset was treated as a discovery cohort. All discovery cohort repertoires had been generated using a single sequencing platform. HLA typing included class I and class II loci at four-digit resolution. Typing coverage differed by locus: A, B, C, DRB1 and DQB1 were typed in roughly 620-630 donors, DQA1 in approximately 520, DPA1 in nearly 610, and DPB1 in 472. Five DR-DQ haplotypes were treated as single units for association and clustering because of strong linkage in the cohort. Among about 360 genotyped donors of the cohort, an average of roughly 240,000 unique TCR beta nucleotide sequences were sequenced per donor, around 20% of them non-productive. Broader findings and caveats from the paper: For the cohort, immune exposure information was limited to CMV serostatus. In a later analysis, HLA-associated TCR beta chains showed more clonal expansion and lower generation probabilities than non-associated chains that were equally common. Three of the identified cytomegalovirus-associated TCR beta chains were confirmed in vitro to be specific for cytomegalovirus antigens. According to a later analysis, parvovirus B19, influenza, CMV and Epstein-Barr virus appeared linked to several top co-occurrence clusters. A later analysis found that TCR association rates varied across HLA loci, with DRB1 alleles showing the most associated TCRs and HLA-C alleles the fewest. Presence/absence analyses assumed roughly uniform sequencing depth across donors, an assumption that may not hold. This cohort had only TCR beta chains sequenced, and the lack of alpha or paired-chain data limited which features could be detected. V-gene and J-gene trimming of TCR beta chains was associated with a missense DCLRE1C variant in a later genetic analysis, and the association was replicated in an independent cohort. Linkage disequilibrium might explain the correlated functional status among segregating V segments, but an unknown experimental factor could not be ruled out. A later genetic analysis reported fewer N-insertions in productive TCRs among donors in an Asian-associated ancestry cluster than the approximately 670-donor mean. Assigning TCR associations to individual alleles was difficult when HLA alleles, especially DR and DQ, strongly co-occurred. The 87-base-pair reads could not distinguish some IMGT-functional V segments, including TRBV6-2 and TRBV6-3, so those segments were excluded. According to the authors, the approach could potentially be generalized to other disease states and immunological phenotypes. An earlier analysis of approximately 540 of the donors showed that most TCR beta V segments appeared in productive rearrangements either about 87% or about 30% of the time, which broadly matched IMGT annotations. The sequencing pipeline was judged likely to have produced a cluster of highly shared sequence variants as a technical artifact. HLA typing was unavailable for some donors at each locus, so association tests used only the typed subset. The study listed 150 to 200 TCR beta chains as associated with cytomegalovirus. According to a later analysis, most CMV-associated TCR beta chains appeared to be HLA-restricted, and the HLA associations seemed to be driven largely by CMV exposure. In both the original and validation cohorts, the classifier was reported to diagnose cytomegalovirus status with high specificity and sensitivity. Specific HLA alleles were associated with 15,000 to 20,000 TCR beta sequences at a false discovery rate of 0.05 in a later analysis. A further reported finding was that TCR beta sequences accurately predicted the HLA-A and HLA-B alleles for most subjects in the first cohort. Because counts were too low, about 18 rarely observed V segments, including chromosome 9 orphons, were excluded from the earlier analysis of 500 to 700 of the donors. Most TCR sequences were seen in very few donors, while some public TCRs were found in many individuals.

In total, about 650 healthy bone marrow donors made up the cohort. At the time of sampling, all cohort members were nominally healthy, though unrecorded immune exposures were likely present. The donor tested CMV seropositive and was one of the 289 seropositive cohort members. Each donor provided a peripheral blood sample, and peripheral blood mononuclear cells were used for TCR beta sequencing. The Qiagen DNeasy Blood Extraction Kit was used to extract genomic DNA from the blood cell samples. The library came from the immunoSEQ multiplex PCR assay. A mixture of 60 forward primers for TCR Vbeta segments and 13 reverse primers for TCR Jbeta segments was used in the multiplex PCR. The CDR3 region of rearranged TCR beta genes was amplified from genomic DNA with a multiplex PCR assay. The Illumina HiSeq System was used to sequence the amplified TCR beta libraries as 87-base-pair reads. As for how the authors treated the data: A later analysis tallied approximately 87 million unique TCR beta chains across the 700 or so repertoires, and about 10 million of those chains were shared by two or more donors. To remove PCR and sequencing errors, raw reads were error-corrected and collapsed into unique sequences using a nearest-neighbor algorithm that merged closely related sequences. CDR3 sequences were aligned to IMGT reference sequences to assign V, D and J gene segments. For a sequence to be retained, a match of at least six nucleotides was required to both a V gene segment and a J gene segment. Rearrangements were called productive when the CDR3 lacked stop codons and stayed in frame with V and J; all others were non-productive. CDR3 was defined according to IMGT convention as the region running from the second conserved V-encoded cysteine to the conserved J-encoded phenylalanine. Sequences without an unambiguous match to a single V gene segment were excluded from the earlier analysis of 587 of the donors. In an earlier analysis of several hundred of the donors, V segments were called functional above 56.7% productive rearrangements and were called segregating when the between-donor standard deviation exceeded 5%. To diagnose cytomegalovirus status from the catalog of TCR beta chain sequences, a statistical classification framework was built. In a later analysis, TCR nucleotide sequences were compared against IMGT/GENE-DB human TR gene sequences so that V and J genes could be assigned. A later analysis assigned CDR3 sequences and most-parsimonious VDJ recombination scenarios with the TCRdist pipeline. In a later analysis, each TCR beta chain was defined by its CDR3 amino acid sequence together with its V-gene family, and reads without a unique V-gene family were excluded. As a way to deal with suspected cross-contamination and a sequencing artifact, a later analysis dropped approximately 570 nucleotide sequences that were highly shared and had low generation probability. For each public chain, a later analysis derived a clonal expansion index from normalized ranks of inferred template counts within each repertoire. Generation probabilities in a later analysis came from a VDJ recombination model fitted to out-of-frame rearrangements, and those results were checked against IGoR. Hypergeometric tests were used in a later analysis to score TCR-TCR, TCR-HLA and TCR-CMV co-occurrence, with a repertoire-size bias correction applied to the TCR pairs. A later analysis estimated false discovery rates by permuting HLA or CMV assignments 20 times. In a later analysis, co-occurring TCRs were grouped with DBSCAN, and TCRdist sequence similarity was added when clustering was performed within HLA-allele-positive subsets. Co-occurrence clustering excluded repertoires with fewer than 30,000 or more than 120,000 public chains, plus five with anomalous nucleotide sharing. TCRdb mirrors the immuneACCESS table, restricted to in-frame sequences. Some clones are absent from its copies; in checked studies, under half trace to an unresolved V gene, and the reason for the others is unknown. V, J and clone size are taken as reported in that table, and D and trimming were inferred from the DNA itself. Recorded for this sample are 35,000 to 40,000 clones; 60% to 80% of them occurred a single time. The ten largest clones add up to less than 10% of the sample.

The chain couples TRBV6-5 to TRBJ1-2, with TRBD1 tentatively as D gene (5 bases match). The receptor comes from a woman aged 25 to 45 in good health and CMV-seropositive. Source material: PBMCs. In nucleotide form, the sequence is TGTGCCAGCAGTTACGACGGCGGGACGGGAGGAGGCTACACCTTC. The translation is CASSYDGGTGGGYTF.